This paragraph covers one T cell receptor beta chain sequence. The CDR3 loop spans 14 amino acids. The V gene's germline CDR1 is KGHDR and CDR2 SFDVKD. V lost 3 bases and J 4 bases, leaving 11 bases between the germline ends. In the source study's methods: Estimated nucleated cell counts came from reference gene primer amplification. Assay: immunoSEQ multiplex PCR; the TCRdb copy retains only in-frame clones and omits some. V and J calls and clone size are as listed in that table; D and trimming were resolved from the DNA. The sample lists a few hundred thousand clones, roughly 85% occurring once. This entry is derived from a study of blood T cell repertoires in COVID-19. About the study: Spain, Italy and the United States supplied samples that represented acute and convalescent COVID-19.

Sequenced: peripheral blood. The clonotype was recovered from a human donor in a cohort sampled during active COVID-19. V is TRBV24-1 and J is TRBJ1-2, with D uncertain. This CDR3 reads CATSDPGLGYGYTF. The DNA of the CDR3 is TGTGCCACCAGTGATCCAGGATTAGGCTATGGCTACACCTTC.